Below are 11 T cell receptor beta chains sequenced from a single sample in a study of prognosis after radiotherapy for stage I lung cancer. Amplicons of TCR beta CDR3 were generated from genomic DNA by two-round multiplex PCR. Primers were specific to each TRBV and TRBJ gene in first-round PCR. Via MiXCR, TCRdb re-called the multiplex PCR reads, giving one row per CDR3 protein. The sample yields around 29,000 distinct CDR3 sequences, around 45% seen once. Sequenced material: PBMCs, taken before or after stereotactic body radiation therapy (not recorded which). The source of these receptors is a donor aged 50 or older with non-small cell lung cancer.

As to this clonotype: With a far larger clone one base away, a read error is the likely cause. The rearrangement joins TRBV6-4 to TRBJ1-1; D ambiguous. From germline, CDR1 is MRHNA and CDR2 SNTAGT. Trimming took off 6 bases at V and 1 base at J, with 12 bases between the two ends. The CDR3 spans 14 residues. CDR3 DNA: TGTGCCAGCAGGCTCTTGACGGCGAACACTGAAGCTTTCTTT. Translation: CASRLLTANTEAFF.

This clonotype came up many times. The rearrangement uses TRBV24-1 and TRBJ2-3; TRBD2 matches 11 bases. The trim removed 7 bases at V and 2 bases at J, leaving 7 bases unmatched. The CDR3 length is 16 residues. Per germline, CDR1 KGHDR and CDR2 SFDVKD. CDR3 DNA sequence: TGTGCCACCAGCGCCCCACTAGCGGGAGACACAGATACGCAGTATTTT. It codes for CATSAPLAGDTDTQYF.

This clonotype was recorded many times. The chain couples TRBV7-6 to TRBJ2-1, with 9 nucleotides matching TRBD2. Germline CDR1 is SGHVS and CDR2 is FNYEAQ. CDR3 length equals 14 residues. The V and J ends lost 2 bases and 8 bases, in that order; junction bases with no gene match: 4. Here the CDR3 DNA reads TGTGCCAGCAGCTTAACGGCTAGCGGGGATGAGCAGTTCTTC. It specifies CASSLTASGDEQFF.

This clonotype was counted ten times or more. The J gene is TRBJ1-1, the V gene TRBV20-1; 7 bases are a match to TRBD1. The V and J ends lost 1 base and 1 base, in that order; junction bases with no gene match: 6. The CDR3 sequence is 15 residues long. Per germline, CDR1 DFQATT and CDR2 SNEGSKA (reference sequence). The CDR3 sequence: CSARGKQGRNTEAFF. In DNA, the CDR3 is TGCAGTGCTAGAGGCAAACAGGGGAGGAACACTGAAGCTTTCTTT.

This clonotype showed up many times. The rearrangement uses TRBV9 and TRBJ2-2; D may be TRBD1 (6 bases). V lost 6 bases and J 4 bases, leaving 16 bases between the germline ends. The CDR3 has 15 residues. The germline CDR1 and CDR2 sequences are SGDLS and YYNGEE. Here the CDR3 DNA reads TGTGCCAGCAACCTACAGGGAAGTTTCACCGGGGAGCTGTTTTTT. Protein product: CASNLQGSFTGELFF.

A remark on this clonotype: A read error is the likely source, as a far larger clone sits one nucleotide away. The chain recombines TRBV6-4 with TRBJ2-2; no clear D gene. CDR3 length: 14 residues. Per germline, CDR1 MRHNA and CDR2 SNTAGT. Trimming pared 5 bases from V and 3 bases from J, leaving 10 bases between. CDR3 amino acids: CASSHRLDTGELFF. The DNA for the CDR3 is TGTGCCAGCAGTCATCGTTTAGACACCGGGGAGCTGTTTTTT.

As regards this clonotype: A far larger clone is only one base removed, so a read error is likely. This rearrangement joins TRBV6-4 to TRBJ2-3, with D perhaps TRBD2 (5 bases). The CDR3 totals 12 residues. Germline V gene lookup returns CDR1 MRHNA and CDR2 SNTAGT. In DNA form, the CDR3 reads TGTGCCAGCGAGGGCGCTACAGATACGAAGTATTTT. Translation: CASEGATDTKYF.

With regard to this clonotype: Only one base separates this from a far larger clonotype, so it likely reflects a read error. This chain joins TRBV12-3 or TRBV12-4 and TRBJ2-7; 9 bases map to TRBD2. CDR3 length equals 14 residues. CDR3 region: CAGRGSGSLDEQYF. The CDR3 bases are TGTGCCGGCAGGGGTAGCGGGAGCCTTGATGAGCAGTACTTC.

The V gene is TRBV4-3, the J gene TRBJ2-3; possibly TRBD1 for D (5 bases). Germline V gene data show CDR1 as LGHNA and CDR2 as YSLEER. This CDR3 has 14 residues. V dropped 0 bases and J dropped 3 bases, with 7 bases sitting between them. CDR3 residues: CASSQDDSTDTQYF. The CDR3 DNA is TGCGCCAGCAGCCAAGATGACAGTACAGATACGCAGTATTTT.

V usage is TRBV28 and J usage is TRBJ2-1; TRBD2 agrees at 10 bases. The CDR3 is made up of 15 amino acids. CDR1 MDHEN and CDR2 SYDVKM come from the germline V gene. J gave up 3 bases and V 6 bases, and 5 bases lay outside the gene matches. This CDR3 reads CASRGTSVVYNEQFF. For the CDR3, the DNA is TGTGCCAGCAGAGGGACTAGCGTGGTCTACAATGAGCAGTTCTTC.

This clonotype is a singleton in its sample. The chain links TRBV20-1 to TRBJ2-7; the D gene is possibly TRBD2 (6 bases). V lost 8 bases and J 7 bases, leaving 18 bases between the germline ends. Germline V CDR1 and CDR2: DFQATT, SNEGSKA (reference sequence). CDR3 length: 12 amino acids. CDR3 nucleotides: TGCAGTTCTTGTCCGACTAGTCGTGAGCAGTACTTC. Translated, it gives CSSCPTSREQYF.